Presented here are 20 T cell receptor beta chains from one specimen sequenced in a study of shared clonotypes between healthy human individuals (dated by TCRdb to the early 2020s). Libraries came from the immunoSEQ multiplex PCR assay. TCRdb stores this immuneACCESS table with in-frame sequences only. Part of the clones is absent; in the studies checked, under half of the shortfall reflects unresolved V genes, and no reason is known for the rest. Across this sample there are some 740,000 clones, with more than 85% seen only once. The biggest ten clones account for around 24% of the sample. For the CD8 naive samples, CD45RO-negative cells were positively selected for CCR7, yielding a CD45RA+CCR7+ population from which TemRA cells were excluded. The sample consisted of naive CD8+ T cells sorted from blood. Interpreted using the paper, the cell subset or site label stands for: CD45RA+CCR7+. The origin of the receptors is a man aged 25-45 years in good health.

Points on this clone: The CDR3 does not end in the conserved phenylalanine or tryptophan, so this is likely a read error. The limits of the CDR3 on the DNA are not certain, so only TCRdb's listed CDR3 is given. The chain has TRBV27 and TRBJ2-7; the tabulated D call, TRBD1, remains unverified against the DNA. Germline V gene lookup returns CDR1 MNHEY and CDR2 SMNVEV (reference sequence). The CDR3 totals 11 residues, both ends included. CDR3 amino acids: CASSPDSGRAC.

This rearrangement joins TRBV19 to TRBJ2-7; the D gene is possibly TRBD1 (6 bases). The germline V gene has CDR1 LNHDA and CDR2 SQIVND (reference sequence). The CDR3 runs to 16 residues. The V and J ends lost 1 base and 5 bases respectively, with 18 bases between them. The CDR3, as DNA: TGTGCCAGTAGTATAGTCCCGACACCCTCAGGGGACGAGCAGTACTTC. As protein: CASSIVPTPSGDEQYF.

The chain has TRBV5-5 and TRBJ2-3, with D unclear. Per germline, CDR1 SGHKS and CDR2 YYEKEE (reference sequence). V lost 0 bases to trimming and J lost 2 bases, with 7 bases between them. This CDR3 has 14 amino acids. CDR3 sequence: CASSLERVTDTQYF. The CDR3, as DNA: TGTGCCAGCAGCTTGGAAAGGGTCACAGATACGCAGTATTTT.

The chain has TRBV28 and TRBJ2-3; no clear D. The length of the CDR3 is 15 residues. Germline lookup yields CDR1 MDHEN and CDR2 SYDVKM. V lost 6 bases and J lost 1, with 14 bases in between. In DNA form, the CDR3 reads TGTGCCAGCAGCCCAGAGACCCATGGCACAGATACGCAGTATTTT. Translation gives CASSPETHGTDTQYF.

V and J are TRBV7-9 and TRBJ2-2; the D gene is possibly TRBD2 (5 bases). With 1 base removed from V and 5 bases from J, the gap between germline ends came to 11 bases. This CDR3 contains 15 residues. Germline V lookup: CDR1 SEHNR, CDR2 FQNEAQ (reference sequence). The CDR3 sequence is CASSLGSVATGELFF. CDR3 bases: TGTGCCAGCAGCTTAGGGTCAGTAGCGACCGGGGAGCTGTTTTTT.

A single count supports this clone. The CDR3 coding sequence is TGTGCCAGCATCCTCGGGGCAGAGCAGTACTTC. Its protein product is CASILGAEQYF. V gene TRBV27 combines with J gene TRBJ2-7, with D possibly being TRBD1 or TRBD2 (5 bases each). This CDR3 has 11 residues. Germline loops: CDR1 MNHEY, CDR2 SMNVEV (reference sequence). V lost 7 bases and J 7 bases, leaving 11 bases between the germline ends.

This chain links TRBV7-3 with TRBJ2-1, with 7 bases aligning to TRBD2. Germline CDR1 and CDR2: SGHTA and FQGTGA. The CDR3 consists of 17 residues. Trimming cost V 1 base and J 3 bases; bases outside gene matches: 9. The CDR3, as DNA: TGTGCCAGCAGCTTAAGTTCAGCGGGATTAAACTACAATGAGCAGTTCTTC. Translation: CASSLSSAGLNYNEQFF.

The V and J genes are TRBV28 and TRBJ2-6, with D possibly TRBD2 on 5 matching bases. Per germline, CDR1 MDHEN and CDR2 SYDVKM. CDR3 size: 16 residues. V lost 3 bases to trimming and J lost 0 bases, with 9 bases between them. CDR3 nucleotide sequence: TGTGCCAGCAGTTTCGGACGGGGCTCTGGGGCCAACGTCCTGACTTTC. Translation: CASSFGRGSGANVLTF.

The DNA of the CDR3 is TGTGCCAGCAGTTCGCTGGCGGGGGGCTACACCTTC. Its protein product is CASSSLAGGYTF. The rearrangement joins TRBV27 to TRBJ1-2; D unresolved. Germline V lookup: CDR1 MNHEY, CDR2 SMNVEV (reference sequence). The CDR3 is 12 residues long. V lost 4 bases to trimming and J lost 8 bases, with 11 bases between them.

This clone was counted once. The chain employs TRBV11-3 and TRBJ2-7; 9 bases line up with TRBD1. This CDR3 region has 15 residues. Looked up from germline, CDR1 is SGHNT and CDR2 is YENEEA. J was trimmed by 3 bases and V by 3 bases; bases with no gene match: 6. The CDR3 sequence: CASSFGQGIDYEQYF. Written as DNA, the CDR3 is TGTGCCAGCAGCTTCGGACAGGGGATAGACTACGAGCAGTACTTC.

The CDR3 here is CASSLVLGTEAFF. For the CDR3, the DNA is TGTGCCAGCAGCTTAGTTTTGGGGACTGAAGCTTTCTTT. This chain connects TRBV7-2 to TRBJ1-1; D is ambiguous. The CDR3 runs to 13 residues. The germline V gene encodes CDR1 SGHTA and CDR2 FQGNSA. V was trimmed by 1 base and J by 5 bases, leaving 8 bases between them.

This chain joins TRBV29-1 and TRBJ2-2, with 14 bases matching TRBD2. The CDR3 covers 19 residues. CDR1 and CDR2 from the germline V gene are SQVTM and ANQGSEA. V lost 0 bases to trimming and J lost 4 bases; unmatched junction nucleotides: 10. In DNA form, the CDR3 reads TGCAGCGTTGAAGACTATCCAGGGACTAGCGGGAGTATCACCGGGGAGCTGTTTTTT. Protein: CSVEDYPGTSGSITGELFF.

The rearrangement joins TRBV6-5 to TRBJ2-1; tentative D call: TRBD2 (7 bases). Germline V gene data show CDR1 as MNHEY and CDR2 as SVGAGI. This CDR3 has 14 amino acids. Trimming cost V 8 bases and J 4 bases, with 15 bases left between them. CDR3 sequence reads: CASGRGASYNEQFF. The CDR3 bases are TGTGCCAGCGGGAGGGGGGCCTCTTACAATGAGCAGTTCTTC.

V is TRBV29-1 and J is TRBJ2-7, with D unresolved. The CDR3 is 13 residues long. The V gene lost 6 bases and the J gene lost 0 bases, with 12 bases spanning the gap. CDR1 is SQVTM, CDR2 ANQGSEA, per germline. The CDR3 protein is CSVQDPSSYEQYF. Written as DNA, the CDR3 is TGCAGCGTCCAGGATCCTAGCTCCTACGAGCAGTACTTC.

This rearrangement joins TRBV15 to TRBJ1-5, with TRBD1 identical over 7 bases. V was pared by 7 bases and J by 1 base, with 7 bases of the junction left unmatched. The CDR3 covers 15 residues. Germline V gene data show CDR1 as LNHNV and CDR2 as YYDKDF (reference sequence). The CDR3 bases are TGTGCCACCACCTCGGGCAGGGGGAGCAATCAGCCCCAGCATTTT. This sequence encodes CATTSGRGSNQPQHF.

The chain recombines TRBV27 with TRBJ2-7; possible D gene TRBD1, 6 bases. This CDR3 is built from 15 residues. Germline loops: CDR1 MNHEY, CDR2 SMNVEV (reference sequence). V was trimmed by 4 bases and J by 3 bases, leaving 16 bases between them. The CDR3 DNA reads as TGTGCCAGCAGTTCACGTCAACAGGGTTACTACGAGCAGTACTTC. Its translation is CASSSRQQGYYEQYF.

The gene calls are TRBV11-2 and TRBJ2-1; TRBD1 agrees at 11 bases. Looked up from germline, CDR1 is SGHAT and CDR2 is FQNNGV. The V and J ends lost 5 bases and 2 bases, in that order; junction bases with no gene match: 5. CDR3 length: 16 amino acids. In DNA, the CDR3 is TGTGCCAGCAGCCCCTGGGACAGGGGGGCCTACAATGAGCAGTTCTTC. Residues: CASSPWDRGAYNEQFF.

The chain uses TRBV7-9 and TRBJ2-1, with D possibly being TRBD2 (6 bases). CDR1 is SEHNR, CDR2 FQNEAQ, per germline (reference sequence). Between the trimmed V and J ends, which lost 3 bases and 5 bases, there was a span of 14 bases. The CDR3 sequence is 15 residues long. DNA for the CDR3: TGTGCCAGCAGCTTCGAGGGGACTCAGAACAATGAGCAGTTCTTC. Residues: CASSFEGTQNNEQFF.

This clone was seen a handful of times. Other DNA sequences within the sample encode an identical CDR3. The chain is built from TRBV9 and TRBJ2-1; no clear D gene. V was clipped by 3 bases and J by 0 bases, with 1 base between them. The CDR3 loop spans 12 amino acids. CDR1 is SGDLS and CDR2 is YYNGEE in the germline V gene. CDR3 residues: CASSDSYNEQFF. CDR3 nucleotides: TGTGCCAGCAGCGACTCCTACAATGAGCAGTTCTTC.

The gene calls are TRBV9 and TRBJ2-5; 10 nucleotides agree with TRBD1. CDR1 and CDR2 from the germline V gene are SGDLS and YYNGEE. Losses at the gene ends were 3 bases for V and 5 bases for J; bases not matched to a gene: 7. The CDR3 length is 15 residues. For the CDR3, the DNA is TGTGCCAGCAGCGGGGGGACAGGGGTCGTGGAGACCCAGTACTTC. Its translation: CASSGGTGVVETQYF.